The source of this TCR beta chain is a study of PD-L1 blockade in urothelial cancer. Study-level information: Of prior chemotherapy regimens, patients had received between 0 and 3. T cells were recovered from blood samples at a median of 141,255. Blood drawn 3 weeks (second dose) and 6 weeks after treatment start was analyzed.

The method was immunoSEQ multiplex PCR; TCRdb's version includes in-frame clones alone and lacks a portion of them. The sample carries over 45,000 clones, approximately 86% recorded once. Losses at the gene ends were 4 bases for V and 3 bases for J; bases not matched to a gene: 7. Germline assignment: CDR1 SGHRS and CDR2 YFSETQ. This CDR3 has 14 amino acids. This rearrangement joins TRBV5-1 to TRBJ2-7; 7 bases align to TRBD2. This sample comprised PBMCs, obtained around atezolizumab (anti-PD-L1) treatment. The sequence came from a man aged 50-59 years with urothelial cancer. This chain's CDR3 is CASSPRDYLYEQYF. The CDR3 coding sequence is TGCGCCAGCAGCCCCCGGGACTACCTCTACGAGCAGTACTTC.